The 11 T cell receptor beta chains below all came from one sample that was sequenced in a study of T cell repertoires in cytomegalovirus infection (dated by TCRdb to 2018 to 2020). Sequencing took place on an Illumina HiSeq 1500. Starting from the raw public reads, TCRdb applied fastp trimming at Q25, assembled clones with MiXCR and retained in-frame beta chains. Each entry merges the rows of one CDR3 protein and shows their most common DNA and genes. Present in this sample are a few hundred thousand distinct CDR3 sequences, over 7.5% of which were seen just once. Of the sample, 4.3% falls within the top ten clones. The sample consisted of PBMCs. The source of these receptors is a human donor in good health (CMV status not recorded). Some clones in this sample may be carry-over from other donors' samples.

The rearrangement links TRBV29-1 to TRBJ2-1; 7 positions match TRBD1. This CDR3 region has 12 residues. The V and J ends lost 6 bases and 7 bases, in that order; junction bases with no gene match: 6. Germline lookup yields CDR1 SQVTM and CDR2 ANQGSEA. CDR3 sequence (DNA): TGCAGCGTGCGAAAACAGGGGAATGAGCAGTTCTTC. Translated: CSVRKQGNEQFF.

The V gene is TRBV19, the J gene TRBJ2-5, with 8 bases identical to TRBD1. The germline V gene encodes CDR1 LNHDA and CDR2 SQIVND (reference sequence). The CDR3 runs to 16 residues. The V and J ends lost 4 bases and 4 bases, in that order; junction bases with no gene match: 11. The CDR3 protein is CASSRRRAGGVETQYF. Here the CDR3 DNA reads TGTGCCAGTAGTAGGCGCCGGGCAGGGGGCGTAGAGACCCAGTACTTC.

This clonotype was picked up many times. The chain links TRBV28 to TRBJ1-5; D is possibly TRBD1 (5 bases). The CDR3 is made up of 15 amino acids. Germline CDR1 and CDR2: MDHEN and SYDVKM. V shed 5 bases and J shed 1 base, with 12 bases lying between them. CDR3 protein: CASSAGGGSNQPQHF. DNA of the CDR3: TGTGCCAGCAGTGCCGGGGGTGGGAGCAATCAGCCCCAGCATTTT.

A few counts support this clonotype. V and J are TRBV18 and TRBJ2-7; the D call may be TRBD1 or TRBD2 (5 bases each). CDR3 length equals 15 residues. Trimming cost V 1 base and J 4 bases, with 14 bases left between them. Germline CDR1 and CDR2: KGHSH and LQKENI. CDR3 bases: TGTGCCAGCTCACCACGGTTGGGGACCCAATACGAGCAGTACTTC. Translating it yields CASSPRLGTQYEQYF.

This clonotype was picked up a small number of times. The chain combines TRBV28 with TRBJ2-7; D tentatively fits TRBD1 or TRBD2 (5 bases each). V lost 1 base, J lost 6 bases, and 16 bases lay in between. Germline CDR1 is MDHEN and CDR2 is SYDVKM. CDR3 length equals 15 residues. The CDR3, as DNA: TGTGCCAGCAGTTTATTGGCAGGGAGTAGGGGCGAGCAGTACTTC. This sequence encodes CASSLLAGSRGEQYF.

This clonotype was counted ten times or more. CDR3 amino acids: CASSLDRAAEKLFF. The CDR3 bases are TGTGCCAGCAGCTTAGACAGGGCGGCGGAAAAACTGTTTTTT. The chain has TRBV7-2 and TRBJ1-4; TRBD1 might be the D (6 bases). This CDR3 spans 14 amino acids. The germline V gene encodes CDR1 SGHTA and CDR2 FQGNSA. The V end lost 1 base, the J end lost 8 bases, and 11 bases lay between the germline ends.

The chain joins TRBV7-2 to TRBJ1-2; D possibly corresponds to TRBD1 (5 bases). Trimming stripped 1 base from V and 13 bases from J, with 10 bases between. Germline V lookup: CDR1 SGHTA, CDR2 FQGNSA. The CDR3 loop spans 11 amino acids. CDR3 region: CASSLDRILTF. The CDR3 DNA follows: TGTGCCAGCAGCTTAGACAGGATACTCACCTTC. Based on the CDR3 plus reference TRBV7-2 and TRBJ1-2, the full variable domain is GAGVSQSPSNKVTEKGKDVELRCDPISGHTALYWYRQSLGQGLEFLIYFQGNSAPDKSGLPSDRFSAERTGGSVSTLTIQRTQQEDSAVYLCASSLDRILTFGSGTRLTVV.

V gene TRBV7-2 combines with J gene TRBJ1-2; no clear D gene. This CDR3 is built from 14 residues. V lost 6 bases and J lost 4, with 15 bases in between. Germline lookup yields CDR1 SGHTA and CDR2 FQGNSA. The CDR3 DNA reads as TGTGCCAGCAGAAAAAAAGACGGCTTCTATGGCTACACCTTC. Its translation is CASRKKDGFYGYTF.

The chain joins TRBV6-2 or TRBV6-3 to TRBJ2-2, with D uncertain. The CDR3 is 17 amino acids. Germline-derived CDR1 and CDR2 are MNHEY and SVGEGT. V lost 0 bases and J 3 bases, leaving 14 bases between the germline ends. Written as DNA, the CDR3 is TGTGCCAGCAGTTACTCGACGGGCGCGCCCTACACCGGGGAGCTGTTTTTT. Residues: CASSYSTGAPYTGELFF.

In this sample, this clonotype turned up a few times. The CDR3 here is CASGDPLKYF. The CDR3 DNA reads TGTGCCAGCGGGGACCCACTCAAGTATTTT. The V call is TRBV6-1, the J call TRBJ2-3; either TRBD1 or TRBD2 may supply D (5 bases each). With 8 bases removed from V and 13 bases from J, the gap between germline ends came to 13 bases. The CDR3 consists of 10 residues. Per germline, CDR1 MNHNS and CDR2 SASEGT.

This clonotype showed up just a few times. This chain links TRBV9 with TRBJ1-2; no clear D. Germline V lookup: CDR1 SGDLS, CDR2 YYNGEE. V dropped 0 bases and J dropped 4 bases, with 10 bases sitting between them. The CDR3 consists of 14 residues. This CDR3 reads CASSVVPATYGYTF. The CDR3 nucleotides read TGTGCCAGCAGCGTAGTTCCAGCTACCTATGGCTACACCTTC.